This T cell receptor (beta chain) was documented in a study of persistence of HIV-infected CD4 T cells. The CDR3 runs to 15 residues. The V and J ends lost 3 bases and 6 bases, in that order; junction bases with no gene match: 8. CDR1 and CDR2 (germline): LNHDA, SQIVND (reference sequence). Lysates of CMV-infected fibroblasts at approximately 9.6 ug/mL stimulated these cells. CD40L/CD69 double-negative CD45RO-high memory CD4+ T cells were collected. CD4+ T cell counts exceeded 400 cells/uL; CMV serology was positive. This was the immunoSEQ version 4 assay in survey mode. The assay was immunoSEQ multiplex PCR, and TCRdb's table has in-frame clones only and misses some. This repertoire shows tens of thousands of clones, more than 70% found once; its top ten account for 2.5% to 3.5%. This clone was detected once. Its antigen is not identified.

This TCR was recovered from an adult man with HIV who was CMV-seropositive. V usage is TRBV19 and J usage is TRBJ1-5; 7 bases are a match to TRBD1. Sequences were derived from CD4+ T cells sorted from PBMCs after roughly 20-hour stimulation, sampled from a patient who received antiretroviral therapy. The CDR3 coding sequence is TGTGCCAGTAGTATCGGGCAGGGGGTAGGTCAGCCCCAGCATTTT. This encodes CASSIGQGVGQPQHF.